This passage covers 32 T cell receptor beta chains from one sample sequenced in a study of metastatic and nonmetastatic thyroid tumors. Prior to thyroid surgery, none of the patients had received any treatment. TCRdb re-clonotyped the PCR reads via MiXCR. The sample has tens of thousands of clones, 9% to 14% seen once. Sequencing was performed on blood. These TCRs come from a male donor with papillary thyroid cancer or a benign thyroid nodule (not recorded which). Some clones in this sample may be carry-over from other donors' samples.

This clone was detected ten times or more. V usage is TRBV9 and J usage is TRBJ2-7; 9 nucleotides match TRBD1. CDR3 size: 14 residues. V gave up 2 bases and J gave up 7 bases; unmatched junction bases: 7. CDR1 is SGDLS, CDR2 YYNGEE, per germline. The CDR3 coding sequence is TGTGCCAGCAGCGTGGGGGGACAGGGCCCGGAGCAGTACTTC. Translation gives CASSVGGQGPEQYF.

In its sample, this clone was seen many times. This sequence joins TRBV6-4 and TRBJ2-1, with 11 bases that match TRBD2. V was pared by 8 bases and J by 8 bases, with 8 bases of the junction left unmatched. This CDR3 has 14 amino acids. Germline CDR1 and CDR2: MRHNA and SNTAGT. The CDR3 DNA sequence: TGTGCCAGCTCGATAGCGGGAGGGTTGGATGAGCAGTTCTTC. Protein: CASSIAGGLDEQFF.

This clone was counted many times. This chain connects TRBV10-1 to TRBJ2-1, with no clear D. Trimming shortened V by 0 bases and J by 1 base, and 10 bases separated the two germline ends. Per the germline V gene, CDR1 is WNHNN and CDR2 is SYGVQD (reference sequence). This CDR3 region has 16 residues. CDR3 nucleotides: TGCGCCAGCAGTGAGTCGGGTAGTAGATCCTACAATGAGCAGTTCTTC. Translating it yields CASSESGSRSYNEQFF.

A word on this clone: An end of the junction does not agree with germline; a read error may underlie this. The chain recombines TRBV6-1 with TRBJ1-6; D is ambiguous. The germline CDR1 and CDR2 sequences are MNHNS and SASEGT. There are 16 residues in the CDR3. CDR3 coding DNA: TGTGCCAGCAGACCCCTGAGCGTAACCTATAATTCACCCCTCAACTTT. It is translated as CASRPLSVTYNSPLNF.

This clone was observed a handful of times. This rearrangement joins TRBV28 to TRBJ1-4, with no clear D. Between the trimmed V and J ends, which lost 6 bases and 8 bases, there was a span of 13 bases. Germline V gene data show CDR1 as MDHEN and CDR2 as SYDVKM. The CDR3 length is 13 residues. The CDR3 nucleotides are TGTGCCAGCAGCTCCGGACTCTACGAAAAACTGTTTTTT. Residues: CASSSGLYEKLFF.

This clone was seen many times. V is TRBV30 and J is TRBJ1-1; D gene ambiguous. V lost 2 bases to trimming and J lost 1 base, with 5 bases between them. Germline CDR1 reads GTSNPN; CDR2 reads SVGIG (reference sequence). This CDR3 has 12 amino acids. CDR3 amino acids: CAWSQPNTEAFF. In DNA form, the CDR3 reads TGTGCCTGGAGTCAACCGAACACTGAAGCTTTCTTT.

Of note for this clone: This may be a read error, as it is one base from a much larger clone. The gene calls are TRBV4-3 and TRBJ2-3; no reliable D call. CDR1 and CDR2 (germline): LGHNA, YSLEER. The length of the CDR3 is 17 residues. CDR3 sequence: CASSQDQSLALWDTHYF. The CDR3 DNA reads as TGCGCCAGCAGCCAAGATCAATCTCTGGCCCTATGGGATACGCATTATTTT.

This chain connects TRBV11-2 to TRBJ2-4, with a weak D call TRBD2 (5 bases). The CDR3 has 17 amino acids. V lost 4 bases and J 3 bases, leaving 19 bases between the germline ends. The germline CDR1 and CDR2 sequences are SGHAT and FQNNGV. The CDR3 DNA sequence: TGTGCCAGCAGCTATTCCGGGTCCCCCGAGGGCAAAAACATTCAGTACTTC. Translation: CASSYSGSPEGKNIQYF. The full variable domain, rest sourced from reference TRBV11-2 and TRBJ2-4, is EAGVAQSPRYKIIEKRQSVAFWCNPISGHATLYWYQQILGQGPKLLIQFQNNGVVDDSQLPKDRFSAERLKGVDSTLKIQPAKLEDSAVYLCASSYSGSPEGKNIQYFGAGTRLSVL.

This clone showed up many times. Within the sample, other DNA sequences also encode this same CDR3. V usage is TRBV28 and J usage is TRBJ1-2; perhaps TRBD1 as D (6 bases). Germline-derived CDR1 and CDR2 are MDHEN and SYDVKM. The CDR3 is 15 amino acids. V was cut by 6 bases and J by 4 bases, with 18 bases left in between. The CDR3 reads CASSPGGARSYGYTF. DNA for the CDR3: TGTGCCAGCAGCCCCGGGGGGGCAAGAAGCTATGGCTACACCTTC.

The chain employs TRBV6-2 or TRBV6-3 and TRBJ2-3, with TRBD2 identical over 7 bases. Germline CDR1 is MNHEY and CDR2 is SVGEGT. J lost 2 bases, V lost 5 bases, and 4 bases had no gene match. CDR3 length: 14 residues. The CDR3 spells CASSLAVLTDTQYF. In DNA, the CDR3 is TGTGCCAGCAGTCTAGCGGTACTCACAGATACGCAGTATTTT.

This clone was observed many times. CDR3 coding DNA: TGTGCCAGCAGCAACGTACCGGGACTGCTAGAGACCCAGTACTTC. Encoded protein: CASSNVPGLLETQYF. This chain connects TRBV28 to TRBJ2-5; TRBD2 might be the D (6 bases). Trimming pared 6 bases from V and 4 bases from J, leaving 18 bases between. The V gene's germline CDR1 is MDHEN and CDR2 SYDVKM. The CDR3 covers 15 residues.

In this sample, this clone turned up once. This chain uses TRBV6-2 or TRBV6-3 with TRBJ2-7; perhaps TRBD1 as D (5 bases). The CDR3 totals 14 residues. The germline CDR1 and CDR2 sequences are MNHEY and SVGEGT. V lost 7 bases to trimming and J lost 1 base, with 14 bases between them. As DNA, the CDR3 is TGTGCCAGCACAAACCACAGGTTATCCTACGAGCAGTACTTC. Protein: CASTNHRLSYEQYF.

The CDR3 DNA reads TGCGCCAGCAGCTTGGTGGGCAGGGAGGATGAAAAACTGTTTTTT. Residues: CASSLVGREDEKLFF. The chain employs TRBV5-1 and TRBJ1-4; tentative D call: TRBD1 (5 bases). The CDR3 runs to 15 residues. Trimming shortened V by 0 bases and J by 6 bases, and 12 bases separated the two germline ends. Looked up from germline, CDR1 is SGHRS and CDR2 is YFSETQ. Complete variable domain (other parts from reference TRBV5-1 and TRBJ1-4): KAGVTQTPRYLIKTRGQQVTLSCSPISGHRSVSWYQQTPGQGLQFLFEYFSETQRNKGNFPGRFSGRQFSNSRSEMNVSTLELGDSALYLCASSLVGREDEKLFFGSGTQLSVL.

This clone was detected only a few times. The CDR3: CASSLAGGGDGELFF. The CDR3 DNA sequence: TGTGCCAGCAGCTTGGCGGGCGGGGGTGACGGGGAGCTGTTTTTT. The J gene is TRBJ2-2, the V gene TRBV5-4; TRBD2 aligns across 7 bases. This CDR3 contains 15 residues. Germline CDR1 reads SGHNT; CDR2 reads YYREEE (reference sequence). V shed 0 bases, J shed 7 bases, and the junction held 6 bases outside the gene matches.

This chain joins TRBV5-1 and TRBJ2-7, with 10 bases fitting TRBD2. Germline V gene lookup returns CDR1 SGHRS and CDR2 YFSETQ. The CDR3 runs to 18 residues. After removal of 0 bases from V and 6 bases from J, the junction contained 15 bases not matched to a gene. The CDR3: CASSLELAGQISSLEQYF. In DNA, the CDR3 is TGCGCCAGCAGCTTGGAACTAGCGGGACAGATTTCTTCTCTCGAGCAGTACTTC.

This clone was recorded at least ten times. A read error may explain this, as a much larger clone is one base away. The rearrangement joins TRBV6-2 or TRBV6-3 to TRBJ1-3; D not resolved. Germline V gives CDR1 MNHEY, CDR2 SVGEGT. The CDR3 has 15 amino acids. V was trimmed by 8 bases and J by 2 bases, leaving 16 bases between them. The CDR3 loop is CASPTLHYPGNTIYF. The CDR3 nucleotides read TGTGCCAGCCCCACACTGCACTACCCTGGAAACACCATATATTTT.

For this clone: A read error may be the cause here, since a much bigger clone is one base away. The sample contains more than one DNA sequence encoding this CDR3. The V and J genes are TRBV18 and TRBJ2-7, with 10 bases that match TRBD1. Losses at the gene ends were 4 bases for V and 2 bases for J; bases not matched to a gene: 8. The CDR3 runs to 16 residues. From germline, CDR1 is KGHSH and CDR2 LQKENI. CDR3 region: CASSQTGTGATYEQYF. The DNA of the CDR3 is TGTGCCAGCTCACAAACCGGGACAGGGGCTACCTACGAGCAGTACTTC.

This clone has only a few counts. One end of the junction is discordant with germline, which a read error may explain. CDR3 DNA: TGCGCCAGCAGTGACGGACAGGGATTCGCACCACTCCACTTT. Amino acids: CASSDGQGFAPLHF. This chain joins TRBV10-1 and TRBJ1-6; 8 bases match TRBD1. This CDR3 spans 14 amino acids. The germline V gene encodes CDR1 WNHNN and CDR2 SYGVQD (reference sequence).

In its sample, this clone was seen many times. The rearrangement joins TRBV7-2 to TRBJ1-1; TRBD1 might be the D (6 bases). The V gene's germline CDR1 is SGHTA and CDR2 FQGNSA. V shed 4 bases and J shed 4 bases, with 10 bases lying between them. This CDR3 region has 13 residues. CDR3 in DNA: TGTGCCAGCAGCTCGCAGACAGGCACTGAAGCTTTCTTT. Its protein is CASSSQTGTEAFF. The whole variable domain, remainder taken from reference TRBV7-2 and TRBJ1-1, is GAGVSQSPSNKVTEKGKDVELRCDPISGHTALYWYRQSLGQGLEFLIYFQGNSAPDKSGLPSDRFSAERTGGSVSTLTIQRTQQEDSAVYLCASSSQTGTEAFFGQGTRLTVV.

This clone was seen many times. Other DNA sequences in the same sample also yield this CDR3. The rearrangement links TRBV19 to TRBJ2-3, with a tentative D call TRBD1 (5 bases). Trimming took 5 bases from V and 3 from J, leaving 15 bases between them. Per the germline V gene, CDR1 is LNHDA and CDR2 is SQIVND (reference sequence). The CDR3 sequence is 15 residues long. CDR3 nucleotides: TGTGCCAGTAGTCCCCGGGCAGGGTGGACAGATACGCAGTATTTT. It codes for CASSPRAGWTDTQYF.

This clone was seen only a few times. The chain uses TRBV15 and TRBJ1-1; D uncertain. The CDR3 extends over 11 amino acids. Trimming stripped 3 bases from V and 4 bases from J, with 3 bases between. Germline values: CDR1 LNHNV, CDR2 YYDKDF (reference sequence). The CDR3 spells CATSRGTEAFF. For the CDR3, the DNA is TGTGCCACCAGCAGGGGCACTGAAGCTTTCTTT.

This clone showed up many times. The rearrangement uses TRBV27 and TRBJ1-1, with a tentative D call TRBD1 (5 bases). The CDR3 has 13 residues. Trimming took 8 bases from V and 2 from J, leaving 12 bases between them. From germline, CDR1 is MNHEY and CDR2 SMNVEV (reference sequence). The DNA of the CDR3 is TGTGCCAGCCGGTGGGGGACCAACACTGAAGCTTTCTTT. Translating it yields CASRWGTNTEAFF.

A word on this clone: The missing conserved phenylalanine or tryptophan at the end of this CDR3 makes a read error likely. CDR3 sequence reads: CASSRSGQETQYS. Here the CDR3 DNA reads TGTGCCAGCAGCCGGTCAGGGCAAGAGACCCAGTACTCC. The chain combines TRBV3-1 with TRBJ2-5, with D possibly being TRBD1 (5 bases). CDR3 length: 13 residues. Trimming took 4 bases from V and 2 from J, leaving 8 bases between them. Germline values: CDR1 LGHDT, CDR2 YNNKEL (reference sequence).

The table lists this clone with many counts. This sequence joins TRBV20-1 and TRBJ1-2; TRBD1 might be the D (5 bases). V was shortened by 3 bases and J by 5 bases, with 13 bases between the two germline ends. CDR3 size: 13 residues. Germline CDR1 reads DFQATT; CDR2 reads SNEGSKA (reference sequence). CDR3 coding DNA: TGCAGTGCTAGGGGGCGGACGGCTTATGGCTACACCTTC. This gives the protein CSARGRTAYGYTF.

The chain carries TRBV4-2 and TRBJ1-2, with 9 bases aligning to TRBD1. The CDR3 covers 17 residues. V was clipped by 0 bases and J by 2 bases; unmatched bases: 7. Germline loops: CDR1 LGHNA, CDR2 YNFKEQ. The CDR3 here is CASSQDLGQGINYGYTF. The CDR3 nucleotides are TGTGCCAGCAGCCAAGATCTAGGACAGGGGATCAACTATGGCTACACCTTC.

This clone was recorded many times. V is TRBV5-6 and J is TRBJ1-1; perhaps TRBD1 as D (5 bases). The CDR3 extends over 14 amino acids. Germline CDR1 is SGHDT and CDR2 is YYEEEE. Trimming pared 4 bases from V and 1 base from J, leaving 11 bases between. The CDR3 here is CASSIGTENTEAFF. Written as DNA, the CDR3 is TGTGCCAGCAGCATAGGGACCGAGAACACTGAAGCTTTCTTT.

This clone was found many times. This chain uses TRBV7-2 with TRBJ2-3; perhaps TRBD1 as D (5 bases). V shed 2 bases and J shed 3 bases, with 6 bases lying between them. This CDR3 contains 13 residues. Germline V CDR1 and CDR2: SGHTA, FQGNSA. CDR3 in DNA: TGTGCCAGCAGCTTACAGGGTACAGATACGCAGTATTTT. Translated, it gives CASSLQGTDTQYF.

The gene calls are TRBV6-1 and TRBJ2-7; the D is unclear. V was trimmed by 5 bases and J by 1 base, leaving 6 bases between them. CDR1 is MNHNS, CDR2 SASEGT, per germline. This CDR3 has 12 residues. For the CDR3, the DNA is TGTGCCAGCAGTCCACGGTCCTACGAGCAGTACTTC. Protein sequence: CASSPRSYEQYF.

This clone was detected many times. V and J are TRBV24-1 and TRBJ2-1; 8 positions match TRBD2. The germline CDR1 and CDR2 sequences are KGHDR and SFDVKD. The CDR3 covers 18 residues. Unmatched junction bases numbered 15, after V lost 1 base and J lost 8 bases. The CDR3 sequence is CATSDFGTSPPKPDEQFF. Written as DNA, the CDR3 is TGTGCCACCAGTGATTTCGGGACTAGTCCCCCCAAGCCGGATGAGCAGTTCTTC.

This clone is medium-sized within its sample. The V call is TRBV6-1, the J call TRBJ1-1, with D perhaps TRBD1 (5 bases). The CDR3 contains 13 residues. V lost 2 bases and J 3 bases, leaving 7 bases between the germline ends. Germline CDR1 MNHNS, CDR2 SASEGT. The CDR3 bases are TGTGCCAGCAGTGAACAGGGACACACTGAAGCTTTCTTT. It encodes CASSEQGHTEAFF.

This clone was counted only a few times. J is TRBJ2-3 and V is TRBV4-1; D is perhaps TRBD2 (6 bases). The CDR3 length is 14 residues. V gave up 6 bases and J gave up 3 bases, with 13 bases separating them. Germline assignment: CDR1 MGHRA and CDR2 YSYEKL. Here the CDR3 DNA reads TGCGCCAGCAGTACGGGAGAGAGGACAGATACGCAGTATTTT. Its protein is CASSTGERTDTQYF.

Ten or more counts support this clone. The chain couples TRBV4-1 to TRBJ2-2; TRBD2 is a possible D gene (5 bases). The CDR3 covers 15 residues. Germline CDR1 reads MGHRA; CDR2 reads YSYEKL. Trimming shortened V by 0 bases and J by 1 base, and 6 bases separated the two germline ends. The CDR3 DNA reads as TGCGCCAGCAGCCAAGATAGCGTGAACACCGGGGAGCTGTTTTTT. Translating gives CASSQDSVNTGELFF.